Listed below are T cell receptor beta chains from one sample, sequenced in a study of T cell responses to AZD1222 COVID-19 vaccine. The repertoire was sequenced with immunoSEQ multiplex PCR; TCRdb's copy has only in-frame clones and lacks some. The table records about 92,000 clones, under 95% of them present only once. The sample was peripheral blood, taken on day 0 of AZD1222 vaccination. These receptor sequences come from an adult in good health. The CDR3 runs from the conserved cysteine through the conserved F or W. Each record gives: D gene, CDR3 length, V gene, clone size, J gene, CDR3 protein, CDR3 DNA. A D gene is named only where the DNA matches it firmly. Clone size appears in some rows only: once, few, many, or a class for an expanded clone.

d_call: TRBD2
cdr3_length: 15
v_call: TRBV18
clone_size: -
j_call: TRBJ2-3
cdr3_aa: CASSPAGGNTDTQYF
cdr3_nt: TGTGCCAGCTCACCAGCGGGGGGAAACACAGATACGCAGTATTTT

d_call: -
cdr3_length: 17
v_call: TRBV28
clone_size: -
j_call: TRBJ1-6
cdr3_aa: CASSLGGGRSYNSPLHF
cdr3_nt: TGTGCCAGCAGTTTAGGGGGGGGAAGGTCCTATAATTCACCCCTCCACTTT

d_call: -
cdr3_length: 13
v_call: TRBV5-1
clone_size: -
j_call: TRBJ2-7
cdr3_aa: CASSLGSGEEQYF
cdr3_nt: TGCGCCAGCAGCTTGGGTTCTGGGGAAGAGCAGTACTTC

d_call: TRBD1
cdr3_length: 14
v_call: TRBV24-1
clone_size: -
j_call: TRBJ2-1
cdr3_aa: CATQGTGLRVGQFF
cdr3_nt: TGTGCCACCCAAGGGACAGGGCTACGCGTGGGGCAGTTCTTC

d_call: -
cdr3_length: 13
v_call: TRBV4-1
clone_size: few
j_call: TRBJ2-7
cdr3_aa: CASSQEILSEQYF
cdr3_nt: TGCGCCAGCAGCCAAGAGATTTTGTCCGAGCAGTACTTC

d_call: TRBD1
cdr3_length: 17
v_call: TRBV15
clone_size: few
j_call: TRBJ1-5
cdr3_aa: CATSTRPQGAGNQPQHF
cdr3_nt: TGTGCCACCAGCACGAGGCCGCAGGGGGCGGGCAATCAGCCCCAGCATTTT

d_call: -
cdr3_length: 14
v_call: TRBV7-8
clone_size: -
j_call: TRBJ2-2
cdr3_aa: CASSQRSDTGELFF
cdr3_nt: TGTGCCAGCAGCCAAAGATCCGATACCGGGGAGCTGTTTTTT

d_call: -
cdr3_length: 15
v_call: TRBV7-8
clone_size: -
j_call: TRBJ1-4
cdr3_aa: CASSLEGPSGEKLFF
cdr3_nt: TGTGCCAGCAGCTTAGAGGGACCTAGCGGTGAAAAACTGTTTTTT

d_call: -
cdr3_length: 13
v_call: TRBV28
clone_size: -
j_call: TRBJ2-7
cdr3_aa: CASSRLTPYEQYF
cdr3_nt: TGTGCCAGCAGTCGACTAACCCCCTACGAGCAGTACTTC

d_call: -
cdr3_length: 16
v_call: TRBV10-3
clone_size: -
j_call: TRBJ1-3
cdr3_aa: CAISRTDGSSGNTIYF
cdr3_nt: TGTGCCATCAGCCGGACAGACGGGAGCTCTGGAAACACCATATATTTT

d_call: -
cdr3_length: 15
v_call: TRBV19
clone_size: once
j_call: TRBJ1-5
cdr3_aa: CASSIRLASYQPQHF
cdr3_nt: TGTGCCAGTAGTATTCGGCTCGCGTCTTATCAGCCCCAGCATTTT

d_call: TRBD1
cdr3_length: 19
v_call: TRBV15
clone_size: -
j_call: TRBJ2-5
cdr3_aa: CATSRDWGTGGWDGETQYF
cdr3_nt: TGTGCCACCAGCAGAGATTGGGGGACAGGGGGCTGGGATGGCGAGACCCAGTACTTC

d_call: -
cdr3_length: 12
v_call: TRBV7-3
clone_size: few
j_call: TRBJ1-6
cdr3_aa: CASSSYNSPLHF
cdr3_nt: TGTGCCAGCAGCTCTTATAATTCACCCCTCCACTTT

d_call: -
cdr3_length: 13
v_call: TRBV12-3/TRBV12-4
clone_size: -
j_call: TRBJ1-1
cdr3_aa: CASTPRLVTEAFF
cdr3_nt: TGTGCCAGCACCCCTCGCTTGGTTACTGAAGCTTTCTTT

d_call: -
cdr3_length: 11
v_call: TRBV5-1
clone_size: -
j_call: TRBJ2-5
cdr3_aa: CASSWEETQYF
cdr3_nt: TGCGCCAGCAGCTGGGAAGAGACCCAGTACTTC

d_call: TRBD2
cdr3_length: 15
v_call: TRBV29-1
clone_size: -
j_call: TRBJ2-5
cdr3_aa: CSVERTSGGTSAQYF
cdr3_nt: TGCAGCGTTGAGAGGACTAGCGGGGGGACGTCGGCCCAGTACTTC

d_call: -
cdr3_length: 16
v_call: TRBV10-3
clone_size: -
j_call: TRBJ2-2
cdr3_aa: CAISESQGPNTGELFF
cdr3_nt: TGTGCCATCAGTGAGTCGCAGGGACCGAACACCGGGGAGCTGTTTTTT

d_call: -
cdr3_length: 14
v_call: TRBV10-3
clone_size: -
j_call: TRBJ1-1
cdr3_aa: CAISSGTTNTEAFF
cdr3_nt: TGTGCCATCAGTTCCGGGACGACCAACACTGAAGCTTTCTTT

d_call: -
cdr3_length: 15
v_call: TRBV2
clone_size: -
j_call: TRBJ1-5
cdr3_aa: CASSLGSLDNQPQHF
cdr3_nt: TGTGCCAGCAGTTTGGGCAGCTTAGACAATCAGCCCCAGCATTTT

d_call: -
cdr3_length: 15
v_call: TRBV7-2
clone_size: -
j_call: TRBJ1-2
cdr3_aa: CASSLEEGRGYGYTF
cdr3_nt: TGTGCCAGCAGCTTAGAAGAGGGCAGGGGCTATGGCTACACCTTC

d_call: -
cdr3_length: 16
v_call: TRBV14
clone_size: once
j_call: TRBJ1-1
cdr3_aa: CASSPHTTAMNTEAFF
cdr3_nt: TGTGCCAGCAGCCCCCACACGACAGCGATGAACACTGAAGCTTTCTTT

d_call: -
cdr3_length: 14
v_call: TRBV6-5
clone_size: -
j_call: TRBJ2-1
cdr3_aa: CASSPAGGYNEQFF
cdr3_nt: TGTGCCAGCAGTCCGGCCGGGGGTTACAATGAGCAGTTCTTC

d_call: -
cdr3_length: 16
v_call: TRBV25-1
clone_size: -
j_call: TRBJ1-3
cdr3_aa: CASSESDGYSGNTIYF
cdr3_nt: TGTGCCAGCAGTGAATCGGACGGCTACTCTGGAAACACCATATATTTT

d_call: -
cdr3_length: 17
v_call: TRBV15
clone_size: -
j_call: TRBJ2-1
cdr3_aa: CATSRDERQGGYNEQFF
cdr3_nt: TGTGCCACCAGCAGAGATGAACGGCAGGGAGGCTACAATGAGCAGTTCTTC

d_call: -
cdr3_length: 14
v_call: TRBV27
clone_size: -
j_call: TRBJ2-7
cdr3_aa: CASSLSVGGREQYF
cdr3_nt: TGTGCCAGCAGTTTATCGGTTGGGGGGCGCGAGCAGTACTTC

d_call: -
cdr3_length: 14
v_call: TRBV7-6
clone_size: -
j_call: TRBJ2-3
cdr3_aa: CASSLGQNTDTQYF
cdr3_nt: TGTGCCAGCAGCTTAGGTCAGAACACAGATACGCAGTATTTT

d_call: -
cdr3_length: 13
v_call: TRBV5-4
clone_size: -
j_call: TRBJ2-7
cdr3_aa: CASSLAGVYEQYF
cdr3_nt: TGTGCCAGCAGCTTGGCAGGGGTCTACGAGCAGTACTTC

d_call: -
cdr3_length: 13
v_call: TRBV6-5
clone_size: -
j_call: TRBJ2-7
cdr3_aa: CASTGLTSYEQYF
cdr3_nt: TGTGCCAGCACTGGGTTAACCTCCTACGAGCAGTACTTC

d_call: -
cdr3_length: 12
v_call: TRBV29-1
clone_size: -
j_call: TRBJ1-1
cdr3_aa: CSVDGQNTEAFF
cdr3_nt: TGCAGCGTTGACGGACAAAACACTGAAGCTTTCTTT

d_call: TRBD1
cdr3_length: 13
v_call: TRBV3-1/TRBV3-2
clone_size: -
j_call: TRBJ2-7
cdr3_aa: CASSQQGVYEQYF
cdr3_nt: TGTGCCAGCAGCCAACAGGGGGTCTACGAGCAGTACTTC

d_call: -
cdr3_length: 16
v_call: TRBV4-1
clone_size: -
j_call: TRBJ2-1
cdr3_aa: CASSQRPDSSYNEQFF
cdr3_nt: TGCGCCAGCAGCCAACGACCTGATAGCTCCTACAATGAGCAGTTCTTC

d_call: -
cdr3_length: 16
v_call: TRBV27
clone_size: -
j_call: TRBJ2-7
cdr3_aa: CASSLFPGEGAYEQYF
cdr3_nt: TGTGCCAGCAGTTTATTTCCAGGGGAAGGCGCCTACGAGCAGTACTTC

d_call: TRBD2
cdr3_length: 16
v_call: TRBV10-3
clone_size: -
j_call: TRBJ2-2
cdr3_aa: CAIPRTAAGGPEELFF
cdr3_nt: TGTGCCATCCCGCGGACGGCTGCGGGGGGGCCCGAGGAGCTGTTTTTT

d_call: -
cdr3_length: 15
v_call: TRBV18
clone_size: -
j_call: TRBJ2-7
cdr3_aa: CASSPQGGKGYEQYF
cdr3_nt: TGTGCCAGCTCACCACAGGGGGGGAAAGGCTACGAGCAGTACTTC

d_call: TRBD1
cdr3_length: 15
v_call: TRBV10-1
clone_size: -
j_call: TRBJ1-1
cdr3_aa: CASSKTGGGNTEAFF
cdr3_nt: TGCGCCAGCAGTAAAACAGGGGGCGGGAACACTGAAGCTTTCTTT

d_call: -
cdr3_length: 13
v_call: TRBV12-3/TRBV12-4
clone_size: -
j_call: TRBJ2-5
cdr3_aa: CASSLERGETQYF
cdr3_nt: TGTGCCAGCAGTTTAGAAAGGGGAGAGACCCAGTACTTC

d_call: TRBD1
cdr3_length: 16
v_call: TRBV6-5
clone_size: -
j_call: TRBJ2-3
cdr3_aa: CASSYHNRQGKDTQYF
cdr3_nt: TGTGCCAGCAGTTACCATAACAGACAGGGGAAGGATACGCAGTATTTT

d_call: -
cdr3_length: 16
v_call: TRBV6-2/TRBV6-3
clone_size: once
j_call: TRBJ2-5
cdr3_aa: CASSYPVSPLQETQYF
cdr3_nt: TGTGCCAGCAGTTACCCTGTCTCGCCCCTACAAGAGACCCAGTACTTC

d_call: TRBD1
cdr3_length: 17
v_call: TRBV12-5
clone_size: -
j_call: TRBJ2-1
cdr3_aa: CASGLVTGTGSYNEQFF
cdr3_nt: TGTGCTAGTGGTTTGGTAACCGGGACAGGGAGCTACAATGAGCAGTTCTTC

d_call: -
cdr3_length: 13
v_call: TRBV5-4
clone_size: -
j_call: TRBJ2-3
cdr3_aa: CASTKPNTDTQYF
cdr3_nt: TGTGCCAGCACCAAACCTAACACAGATACGCAGTATTTT

d_call: -
cdr3_length: 15
v_call: TRBV11-2
clone_size: -
j_call: TRBJ1-3
cdr3_aa: CASSPRGPSGNTIYF
cdr3_nt: TGTGCCAGCAGCCCGCGGGGTCCTTCTGGAAACACCATATATTTT

d_call: TRBD1
cdr3_length: 15
v_call: TRBV27
clone_size: -
j_call: TRBJ2-1
cdr3_aa: CASRGTGQIYNEQFF
cdr3_nt: TGTGCCAGCAGGGGGACAGGTCAAATCTACAATGAGCAGTTCTTC

d_call: -
cdr3_length: 14
v_call: TRBV6-2/TRBV6-3
clone_size: few
j_call: TRBJ2-2
cdr3_aa: CASSLGTNTGELFF
cdr3_nt: TGTGCCAGCAGTCTGGGAACAAACACCGGGGAGCTGTTTTTT

d_call: -
cdr3_length: 12
v_call: TRBV6-4
clone_size: -
j_call: TRBJ2-2
cdr3_aa: CASSANTGELFF
cdr3_nt: TGTGCCAGCAGTGCAAACACCGGGGAGCTGTTTTTT

d_call: -
cdr3_length: 16
v_call: TRBV19
clone_size: -
j_call: TRBJ1-2
cdr3_aa: CASSIVIIGANYGYTF
cdr3_nt: TGTGCCAGTAGTATAGTGATAATAGGGGCTAACTATGGCTACACCTTC

d_call: -
cdr3_length: 14
v_call: TRBV6-5
clone_size: -
j_call: TRBJ1-5
cdr3_aa: CASSYDSFSQPQHF
cdr3_nt: TGTGCCAGCAGTTACGATTCTTTTAGTCAGCCCCAGCATTTT

d_call: -
cdr3_length: 15
v_call: TRBV7-3
clone_size: -
j_call: TRBJ2-7
cdr3_aa: CASSLNAGSSYEQYF
cdr3_nt: TGTGCCAGCAGCTTAAATGCGGGGAGCTCCTACGAGCAGTACTTC

d_call: TRBD1
cdr3_length: 15
v_call: TRBV6-2/TRBV6-3
clone_size: -
j_call: TRBJ1-1
cdr3_aa: CASSYPQGQGAEAFF
cdr3_nt: TGTGCCAGCAGTTACCCACAGGGCCAGGGGGCTGAAGCTTTCTTT

d_call: -
cdr3_length: 14
v_call: TRBV5-1
clone_size: once
j_call: TRBJ2-3
cdr3_aa: CASRLGVTTDTQYF
cdr3_nt: TGCGCCAGCAGGTTGGGGGTTACCACAGATACGCAGTATTTT

d_call: -
cdr3_length: 12
v_call: TRBV10-3
clone_size: -
j_call: TRBJ2-5
cdr3_aa: CAISENQETQYF
cdr3_nt: TGTGCCATCAGTGAGAACCAAGAGACCCAGTACTTC

d_call: TRBD1
cdr3_length: 18
v_call: TRBV7-2
clone_size: -
j_call: TRBJ2-3
cdr3_aa: CASSLVGGTGLSTDTQYF
cdr3_nt: TGTGCCAGCAGCTTAGTAGGGGGGACAGGGCTAAGCACAGATACGCAGTATTTT

d_call: TRBD1
cdr3_length: 13
v_call: TRBV5-1
clone_size: few
j_call: TRBJ2-5
cdr3_aa: CASSLLQGGTQYF
cdr3_nt: TGCGCCAGCAGCTTACTACAGGGGGGGACCCAGTACTTC

d_call: -
cdr3_length: 11
v_call: TRBV19
clone_size: once
j_call: TRBJ1-1
cdr3_aa: CASRIAFEAFF
cdr3_nt: TGTGCCAGCCGGATTGCTTTTGAAGCTTTCTTT

d_call: TRBD1
cdr3_length: 17
v_call: TRBV18
clone_size: once
j_call: TRBJ1-1
cdr3_aa: CASSLIQGKGKNTEAFF
cdr3_nt: TGTGCCAGCTCACTAATACAGGGGAAGGGTAAGAACACTGAAGCTTTCTTT

d_call: -
cdr3_length: 14
v_call: TRBV5-8
clone_size: -
j_call: TRBJ1-2
cdr3_aa: CASSAGPLNYGYTF
cdr3_nt: TGTGCCAGCAGCGCTGGACCACTTAACTATGGCTACACCTTC

d_call: -
cdr3_length: 13
v_call: TRBV5-1
clone_size: -
j_call: TRBJ2-1
cdr3_aa: CASSLDGYNEQFF
cdr3_nt: TGCGCCAGCAGCCTCGACGGGTACAATGAGCAGTTCTTC

d_call: -
cdr3_length: 13
v_call: TRBV5-4
clone_size: -
j_call: TRBJ2-5
cdr3_aa: CASSRGLWETQYF
cdr3_nt: TGTGCCAGCAGCCGAGGACTTTGGGAGACCCAGTACTTC

d_call: -
cdr3_length: 15
v_call: TRBV2
clone_size: -
j_call: TRBJ2-5
cdr3_aa: CASSENSNKGETQYF
cdr3_nt: TGTGCCAGCAGTGAGAACAGCAACAAGGGGGAGACCCAGTACTTC

d_call: -
cdr3_length: 15
v_call: TRBV6-5
clone_size: -
j_call: TRBJ1-1
cdr3_aa: CASSSEQVGKTEAFF
cdr3_nt: TGTGCCAGCAGTTCCGAACAGGTGGGGAAGACTGAAGCTTTCTTT

d_call: -
cdr3_length: 16
v_call: TRBV19
clone_size: once
j_call: TRBJ2-1
cdr3_aa: CASSIASGRGYNEQFF
cdr3_nt: TGTGCCAGTAGTATAGCCTCGGGGAGGGGGTACAATGAGCAGTTCTTC